This T cell receptor (beta chain) was sequenced in a study of early T cells in non-severe SARS-CoV-2 infection (dated by TCRdb to the early 2020s). About the investigation overall: Because TCR sequencing relied on bulk RNA taken from unsorted whole blood, pairing of alpha and beta chains was not possible.

At least ten counts were recorded for this clonotype. Its antigen has not been determined. There are no base qualities to consult, and no much larger clone falls within one base. V and J are trimmed by 0 bases and 2 bases, and the gene matches miss 6 bases of the junction. The germline V gene sets CDR1 to MNHEY and CDR2 to SVGAGI. The CDR3 goes from the cysteine to the phenylalanine over 16 residues. The DNA shown is the 48-base CDR3, in frame from base 1. The protocol used for the library was 5' RACE. Sequencing instrument: NextSeq 500. In the TCR library protocol, unique molecular identifiers were attached to individual cDNA molecules to correct for PCR bias and sequencing error. Sequencing covered both TCR alpha and beta chains, and within each sample the abundances of alpha and beta sequences were tightly co-correlated. From the authors' description of their analysis: Decombinator V4 was used to annotate the V gene, J gene and CDR3 of the TCR sequences. Expanded TCRs were defined as changing significantly between any two time points under a Poisson model with p below 0.0001. Abundances of TCRs were expressed as counts per million after normalisation to the total number of TCRs sequenced in each sample. MAIT TCRs were defined by TRAV1-2 paired with TRAJ12, TRAJ20 or TRAJ33, and iNKT TCRs by TRAV10 paired with TRAJ18. VDJdb, accessed 1 November 2021, was searched for CMV, EBV and SARS-CoV-2 annotated TCRs, with TCRs annotated for multiple antigens excluded. TCRdb reworked the public reads: Q25 trimming with fastp, MiXCR clone assembly, productive beta chains retained. Under each unique CDR3 protein, matching rows form one entry showing the most common genes and DNA. The V and J calls and clone size come from TCRdb's table, not from the authors' own analysis. The sample profile shows 70,000 to 85,000 distinct CDR3 sequences; 9% to 14% of them were found once. Approximately 2.5% of the sample lies in the top ten.

This was a case-control study nested in a cohort of healthcare workers in London, UK, who had nasopharyngeal swab PCR tests and blood samples taken every week. Healthcare workers were enrolled in the week of the UK lockdown, from 23 to 31 March 2020, and were followed every week for up to roughly 15 weeks. General findings and caveats noted by the study authors: Matching against VDJdb was skewed toward anti-spike CD8 responses, likely underestimated virus-specific expansions, and missed private and CD4 specificities.

This sequence originates from an adult who was a healthcare worker with PCR-confirmed SARS-CoV-2 infection or an uninfected control (not recorded which). The V and J segments used are TRBV6-5 and TRBJ1-2, and 7 junctional nucleotides match TRBD1. Sequencing used whole blood. The CDR3 protein sequence reads: CASSYSSAGGNYGYTF. The nucleotides are TGTGCCAGCAGTTACTCTTCGGCAGGGGGAAACTATGGCTACACCTTC.